The rows below give T cell receptor beta chains drawn from one sample of a study of T cell repertoires in cytomegalovirus infection. A single record per CDR3 protein comes from TCRdb applying MiXCR to the reads. The sample has over 200,000 distinct CDR3 sequences, about an eighth seen once; the top ten hold around 8.8%. Sequencing was carried out using PBMCs. Every receptor here comes from a human donor in good health (CMV status not recorded). Some clones in this sample may be carry-over from other donors' samples. Both conserved end residues are part of each CDR3. D genes are given only for firm matches. For some rows the clone size is stated as once, few or many, or as a class when expanded; others skip it.

V,size,length,D,J,CDR3,DNA
TRBV5-6,many,14,NA,TRBJ1-3,CASSPDFSGNTIYF,TGTGCCAGCAGCCCGGATTTCTCTGGAAACACCATATATTTT
TRBV19,few,16,TRBD2,TRBJ2-5,CASSKSTSASQETQYF,TGTGCCAGTAGTAAATCGACTAGCGCCTCCCAAGAGACCCAGTACTTC
TRBV2,few,14,NA,TRBJ2-2,CASSLKLVSGELFF,TGTGCCAGCAGTCTCAAACTAGTATCCGGGGAGCTGTTTTTT
TRBV4-2,NA,18,TRBD2,TRBJ2-7,CASSQDPLAGGLSYEQYF,TGTGCCAGCAGCCAAGACCCACTAGCGGGAGGACTCTCCTACGAGCAGTACTTC
TRBV6-2/TRBV6-3,few,15,NA,TRBJ2-1,CASSYSDSNYNEQFF,TGTGCCAGCAGTTACTCAGACAGCAACTACAATGAGCAGTTCTTC
TRBV12-3/TRBV12-4,many,14,NA,TRBJ1-1,CASSLRRANTEAFF,TGTGCCAGCAGTTTGCGACGGGCGAACACTGAAGCTTTCTTT
TRBV29-1,few,13,TRBD1,TRBJ1-2,CSAPGQGVGGYTF,TGCAGCGCCCCGGGACAGGGCGTAGGTGGCTACACCTTC
TRBV12-3/TRBV12-4,NA,12,NA,TRBJ2-3,CASTLATDTQYF,TGTGCCAGCACCCTCGCCACAGATACGCAGTATTTT
TRBV19,few,13,NA,TRBJ2-3,CASSQGRGDTQYF,TGTGCCAGTAGTCAGGGGAGAGGGGATACGCAGTATTTT
TRBV28,many,14,NA,TRBJ2-2,CASTETRQTGELFF,TGTGCCAGCACCGAAACCAGGCAAACCGGGGAGCTGTTTTTT
TRBV6-2/TRBV6-3,many,13,NA,TRBJ1-1,CASSLDQDTEAFF,TGTGCCAGCAGCCTTGACCAAGACACTGAAGCTTTCTTT
TRBV7-2,many,18,TRBD2,TRBJ2-1,CASSLMTSGVLSYNEQFF,TGTGCCAGCAGCTTGATGACTAGCGGGGTCCTATCCTACAATGAGCAGTTCTTC
TRBV20-1,many,14,NA,TRBJ2-1,CSACCPSSYNEQFF,TGCAGTGCCTGCTGCCCCAGCTCCTACAATGAGCAGTTCTTC
TRBV11-1,many,16,NA,TRBJ1-1,CASSFGPSSLMTEAFF,TGTGCCAGCAGCTTTGGGCCCAGTTCGTTAATGACTGAAGCTTTCTTT
TRBV20-1,many,14,TRBD1,TRBJ2-1,CSATGTAEWGEQFF,TGCAGTGCCACCGGGACAGCGGAGTGGGGTGAGCAGTTCTTC
TRBV5-1,many,14,NA,TRBJ1-3,CASSPGTPGNTIYF,TGCGCCAGCAGCCCCGGGACGCCTGGAAACACCATATATTTT
TRBV5-6,NA,15,NA,TRBJ1-6,CASSFLYRVNSPLHF,TGTGCCAGCAGCTTCTTGTACAGGGTCAATTCACCCCTCCACTTT
TRBV5-1,NA,14,TRBD1,TRBJ2-1,CASSSGQGRYEQFF,TGCGCCAGCAGTTCTGGACAGGGACGGTATGAGCAGTTCTTC
TRBV9,few,15,NA,TRBJ2-6,CASSLGWLEANVLTF,TGTGCCAGCAGCCTAGGTTGGTTGGAGGCCAACGTCCTGACTTTC
TRBV10-1,many,12,NA,TRBJ1-1,CASSDPQTEAFF,TGCGCCAGCAGTGACCCGCAGACTGAAGCTTTCTTT
TRBV28,many,13,NA,TRBJ1-6,CASSYRDNSPLHF,TGTGCCAGCAGTTACAGGGATAATTCACCCCTCCACTTT
TRBV7-2,many,13,NA,TRBJ2-1,CASSEGTANEQFF,TGTGCCAGCAGCGAAGGGACTGCCAATGAGCAGTTCTTC
TRBV20-1,NA,13,TRBD1,TRBJ1-5,CSTWTGYNQPQHF,TGCAGTACCTGGACAGGGTACAATCAGCCCCAGCATTTT
TRBV28,few,13,NA,TRBJ2-2,CASSFINTGELFF,TGTGCCAGCAGTTTCATAAACACCGGGGAGCTGTTTTTT
TRBV6-6,NA,12,TRBD2,TRBJ2-7,CASREGPVEQYF,TGTGCCAGCCGGGAGGGCCCAGTCGAGCAGTACTTC
TRBV19,many,15,NA,TRBJ1-1,CASSTGEKMNTEAFF,TGTGCCAGTAGTACAGGGGAGAAAATGAACACTGAAGCTTTCTTT
TRBV20-1,once,15,TRBD1,TRBJ1-2,CSASNRDRGPRGYTF,TGCAGTGCTAGTAATCGGGACAGGGGCCCCAGGGGCTACACCTTC
TRBV10-3,NA,16,TRBD1,TRBJ2-5,CAISESRGGLSETQYF,TGTGCCATCAGTGAGTCGAGAGGGGGCTTGTCCGAGACCCAGTACTTC
TRBV28,many,14,NA,TRBJ1-5,CASNRAKSNQPQHF,TGTGCCAGCAACAGGGCCAAGAGCAATCAGCCCCAGCATTTT
TRBV18,few,13,NA,TRBJ1-3,CASSPRQDNTIYF,TGTGCCAGCTCACCAAGACAGGACAACACCATATATTTT
TRBV7-4,many,14,NA,TRBJ1-5,CASSPRGSNQPQHF,TGTGCCAGCAGCCCAAGAGGGAGCAATCAGCCCCAGCATTTT
TRBV20-1,few,14,NA,TRBJ2-3,CSASQAPSTDTQYF,TGCAGTGCTAGTCAAGCGCCAAGCACAGATACGCAGTATTTT
TRBV20-1,few,14,TRBD1,TRBJ2-3,CSARGQGARDTQYF,TGCAGTGCTAGAGGACAGGGGGCCAGAGATACGCAGTATTTT
TRBV28,many,15,NA,TRBJ1-4,CASRTRTELDEKLFF,TGTGCCAGCAGAACCAGGACAGAGTTGGATGAAAAACTGTTTTTT
TRBV9,NA,17,TRBD1,TRBJ1-1,CASSVDFRGQGDTEAFF,TGTGCCAGCAGCGTAGACTTTCGGGGACAGGGGGACACTGAAGCTTTCTTT
TRBV14,few,13,NA,TRBJ2-7,CASSQVGDYEQYF,TGTGCCAGCAGCCAAGTAGGGGACTACGAGCAGTACTTC
TRBV6-2/TRBV6-3,NA,13,TRBD1,TRBJ1-1,CASSSRDRKEAFF,TGTGCCAGCAGTTCCCGGGACAGGAAAGAAGCTTTCTTT
TRBV20-1,many,13,TRBD2,TRBJ2-1,CSARGTSDNEQFF,TGCAGTGCTAGAGGGACTAGCGACAATGAGCAGTTCTTC
TRBV7-9,many,16,NA,TRBJ2-1,CASGKWGTTSYNEQFF,TGTGCCAGCGGCAAATGGGGGACCACCTCCTACAATGAGCAGTTCTTC
TRBV28,many,12,TRBD1,TRBJ1-1,CASSYPGQKAFF,TGTGCCAGCAGCTATCCGGGACAGAAAGCTTTCTTT
TRBV2,NA,15,TRBD1,TRBJ2-5,CASSEVGQGRETQYF,TGTGCCAGCAGTGAAGTTGGACAGGGAAGGGAGACCCAGTACTTC
TRBV7-6,NA,13,NA,TRBJ1-4,CASSAGTNEKLFF,TGTGCCAGCAGCGCAGGAACTAATGAAAAACTGTTTTTT
TRBV7-2,many,16,NA,TRBJ2-7,CASSLVVGERPYEQYF,TGTGCCAGCAGCTTAGTTGTTGGAGAGAGACCCTACGAGCAGTACTTC
TRBV29-1,NA,14,NA,TRBJ2-1,CSPGGPFNNNEQFF,TGCAGCCCCGGGGGCCCCTTTAACAACAATGAGCAGTTCTTC
TRBV6-5,NA,11,NA,TRBJ2-5,CASSIKETQYF,TGTGCCAGCAGTATTAAAGAGACCCAGTACTTC
TRBV20-1,NA,14,TRBD2,TRBJ2-2,CSANSGGAAGELFF,TGCAGTGCTAATAGCGGGGGGGCGGCCGGGGAGCTGTTTTTT
TRBV5-1,many,14,NA,TRBJ1-5,CASSLEGGNQPQHF,TGTGCCAGCAGCTTAGAAGGCGGAAATCAGCCCCAGCATTTT
TRBV28,many,13,NA,TRBJ2-7,CASSVRDTYEQYF,TGTGCCAGCAGCGTCCGGGACACCTACGAGCAGTACTTC
TRBV7-3,many,13,NA,TRBJ2-1,CASSRSSYNEQFF,TGTGCCAGCAGCCGTAGCTCCTACAATGAGCAGTTCTTC
TRBV14,NA,16,TRBD1,TRBJ1-1,CASSQDKGTVNTEAFF,TGTGCCAGCAGCCAAGATAAGGGGACAGTGAACACTGAAGCTTTCTTT
TRBV6-1,many,14,NA,TRBJ2-7,CASYGLTPSYEQYF,TGTGCCAGCTACGGATTGACACCTTCCTACGAGCAGTACTTC
TRBV11-3,many,16,NA,TRBJ2-5,CASSLGFSGGQETQYF,TGTGCCAGCAGCTTAGGGTTCTCCGGGGGCCAAGAGACCCAGTACTTC
TRBV5-1,NA,22,TRBD2,TRBJ2-1,CASSLGGTSGSYHPSSYNEQFF,TGCGCCAGCAGCTTGGGGGGGACTAGCGGGAGTTACCACCCCAGCTCCTACAATGAGCAGTTCTTC